Shown below are 18 T cell receptor beta chains from a single sample sequenced in a study of T cells in Graves' hyperthyroidism and ophthalmopathy. Using RNA transcripts as the source, TCR beta CDR3 regions were amplified. Using the HTBI primer set, a first-round RT-PCR was run on the TCR CDR3. TCRdb fed the multiplex PCR reads into MiXCR, producing one record per CDR3 protein. Among about 560,000 distinct CDR3 sequences listed, about half were seen once. The source material was peripheral blood or thyroid tissue (not recorded which). The receptors shown here come from a woman aged 18-30 years with Graves' hyperthyroidism.

This chain connects TRBV25-1 to TRBJ1-4; TRBD1 agrees at 7 bases. This CDR3 region has 13 residues. CDR1 is MGHDK and CDR2 is SYGVNS in the germline V gene. Losses at the gene ends were 8 bases for V and 6 bases for J; bases not matched to a gene: 6. The CDR3 DNA sequence: TGTGCCAGCTTAGACAGGGTAGATGAAAAACTGTTTTTT. Amino acid sequence: CASLDRVDEKLFF.

Turning to this clonotype: Given a much more abundant clone one base away, this may be a read error. The J gene is TRBJ1-3, the V gene TRBV14; no clear D gene. The ends were cut back, 1 base at V and 5 bases at J, with 6 bases in the middle. The CDR3 is 13 amino acids. Germline V gene lookup returns CDR1 SGHDN and CDR2 FVKESK. CDR3 region: CASSQAARNTIYF. In nucleotides, the CDR3 is TGTGCCAGCAGCCAAGCGGCGAGAAACACCATATATTTT.

This rearrangement joins TRBV7-2 to TRBJ1-6, with a tentative D call TRBD1 (5 bases). The CDR3 extends over 15 amino acids. From germline, CDR1 is SGHTA and CDR2 FQGNSA. V lost 5 bases, J lost 10 bases, and 18 bases lay in between. CDR3 nucleotides: TGTGCCAGCAGCCCAACGCTCAGGGAATACTCACCCCTCCACTTT. The encoded protein is CASSPTLREYSPLHF. The full variable domain, with the rest looked up from reference TRBV7-2 and TRBJ1-6, is GAGVSQSPSNKVTEKGKDVELRCDPISGHTALYWYRQSLGQGLEFLIYFQGNSAPDKSGLPSDRFSAERTGGSVSTLTIQRTQQEDSAVYLCASSPTLREYSPLHFGNGTRLTVT.

The CDR3 bases are TGCAGTGCTAGTCCCGGGACTACCTCTCGAGAGCAGTACTTC. Its translation is CSASPGTTSREQYF. This chain uses TRBV20-1 with TRBJ2-7, with 7 bases fitting TRBD2. Germline V gene lookup returns CDR1 DFQATT and CDR2 SNEGSKA (reference sequence). V dropped 3 bases and J dropped 7; count of bases not matched to a gene: 12. There are 14 residues in the CDR3.

This chain uses TRBV4-1 with TRBJ1-3; D is unclear. The CDR3 length is 15 residues. CDR1 and CDR2 from the germline V gene are MGHRA and YSYEKL. Deletions cut 4 bases from V and 0 bases from J, with 10 bases between. DNA for the CDR3: TGCGCCAGCAGCCCGACCCGGGGCTCTGGAAACACCATATATTTT. It translates to CASSPTRGSGNTIYF.

The chain is built from TRBV7-8 and TRBJ2-7, with D unclear. This CDR3 comprises 13 residues. Germline V gene lookup returns CDR1 SGHVS and CDR2 FQNEAQ. V lost 10 bases, J lost 3 bases, and 16 bases lay in between. The CDR3 bases are TGTGCCACCACCGCGGCTGGGCTCTACGAGCAGTACTTC. Its protein is CATTAAGLYEQYF.

This clonotype was seen a few times. The CDR3 DNA is TGTGCCAGCAGCTTGAACAGGATGTATACTCTCCTCCACTTT. It encodes CASSLNRMYTLLHF. This chain links TRBV7-3 with TRBJ1-6; tentatively, D is TRBD1 (5 bases). V was cut by 3 bases and J by 15 bases, with 18 bases left in between. This CDR3 spans 14 amino acids. The V gene's germline CDR1 is SGHTA and CDR2 FQGTGA.

The sample holds a few counts of this clonotype. This sequence joins TRBV15 and TRBJ2-7; D is perhaps TRBD2 (6 bases). In germline, CDR1 is LNHNV, CDR2 YYDKDF (reference sequence). CDR3 length: 15 residues. Trimming left V 6 bases short and J 1 base short, with 16 bases between. CDR3 coding DNA: TGTGCCACCAGACAATACCGGGACTTATCCTACGAGCAGTACTTC. This translates into CATRQYRDLSYEQYF.

Comment on this clonotype: It may be a read error: a sequence one base away is much more abundant. The chain has TRBV7-6 and TRBJ2-7, with D possibly being TRBD1 or TRBD2 (5 bases each). The germline gives CDR1 SGHVS, CDR2 FNYEAQ. The CDR3 length is 16 residues. Trimming removed 6 bases from V and 2 bases from J, with 20 bases in between. The CDR3 nucleotides are TGTGCCAGCAGTTTATCGACGGGGACGGAAACCTACGAGCAGTACTTC. Protein: CASSLSTGTETYEQYF.

This clonotype has ten or more counts. The J gene is TRBJ2-5, the V gene TRBV24-1; D gene unclear. CDR1 and CDR2 from the germline V gene are KGHDR and SFDVKD. This CDR3 is 16 amino acids long. V was shortened by 0 bases and J by 1 base, with 11 bases between the two germline ends. CDR3 loop: CATSDLETPGQETQYF. In DNA form, the CDR3 reads TGTGCCACCAGTGATTTGGAAACTCCTGGCCAAGAGACCCAGTACTTC.

The chain links TRBV20-1 to TRBJ2-2; 9 bases agree with TRBD1. Germline lookup yields CDR1 DFQATT and CDR2 SNEGSKA (reference sequence). Trimming removed 4 bases from V and 6 bases from J; junction bases left unmatched: 6. The CDR3 extends over 14 amino acids. The CDR3 loop is CSAKGQGVAGELFF. In nucleotides, the CDR3 is TGCAGTGCTAAGGGACAGGGAGTAGCCGGGGAGCTGTTTTTT.

The chain combines TRBV29-1 with TRBJ1-1; 7 bases agree with TRBD1. This CDR3 contains 15 residues. Germline lookup yields CDR1 SQVTM and CDR2 ANQGSEA. V was clipped by 3 bases and J by 0 bases; unmatched bases: 7. CDR3 protein: CSVDRGAVLNTEAFF. DNA for the CDR3: TGCAGCGTTGACAGGGGGGCAGTACTGAACACTGAAGCTTTCTTT.

This clonotype has only a few counts. This sequence joins TRBV7-9 and TRBJ2-6, with a possible D match to TRBD2 (5 bases). The CDR3 totals 15 residues. CDR1 is SEHNR and CDR2 is FQNEAQ in the germline V gene (reference sequence). The V end lost 5 bases, the J end lost 7 bases, and 15 bases lay between the germline ends. CDR3: CASSRDFFSANVLTF. The CDR3 bases are TGTGCCAGCAGCCGGGATTTTTTCTCCGCCAACGTCCTGACTTTC.

Comment on this clonotype: With a much larger clone just one base away, this may be a read error. The J gene is TRBJ2-7, the V gene TRBV10-3, with D possibly matching TRBD2 (6 bases). V lost 2 bases to trimming and J lost 2 bases, with 10 bases between them. Germline CDR1 reads ENHRY; CDR2 reads SYGVKD. The CDR3 loop spans 14 amino acids. CDR3 loop: CAISEVGEAYEQYF. CDR3 DNA: TGTGCCATCAGTGAGGTCGGGGAGGCCTACGAGCAGTACTTC.

This clonotype was counted many times. This sequence joins TRBV7-9 and TRBJ2-7; D ambiguous. Germline V gene lookup returns CDR1 SEHNR and CDR2 FQNEAQ (reference sequence). Trimming removed 5 bases from V and 0 bases from J, with 8 bases in between. The length of the CDR3 is 13 residues. CDR3 sequence reads: CASSPLGSYEQYF. The CDR3, as DNA: TGTGCCAGCAGCCCTCTGGGCTCCTACGAGCAGTACTTC.

This clonotype was recorded once. The chain recombines TRBV7-3 with TRBJ1-4; 7 bases align to TRBD1. The CDR3 totals 14 residues. V was clipped by 5 bases and J by 6 bases; unmatched bases: 6. Germline CDR1 SGHTA, CDR2 FQGTGA. CDR3 sequence (DNA): TGTGCCAGCAGCACGCTGGGGACAGATGAAAAACTGTTTTTT. It encodes CASSTLGTDEKLFF.

With regard to this clonotype: Germline is not matched at one junction end, which may reflect a read error. V gene TRBV10-3 combines with J gene TRBJ1-6; TRBD1 might be the D (5 bases). The CDR3 totals 15 residues. Germline V gene lookup returns CDR1 ENHRY and CDR2 SYGVKD. CDR3: CAIRNRQGLNSPLLF. The CDR3 DNA reads TGTGCCATCAGGAACCGGCAGGGACTTAATTCACCCCTCCTCTTT.

This clonotype appeared a few times. The chain employs TRBV7-8 and TRBJ2-7; 9 bases map to TRBD2. The CDR3 consists of 16 residues. The trim removed 5 bases at V and 4 bases at J, leaving 12 bases unmatched. Looked up from germline, CDR1 is SGHVS and CDR2 is FQNEAQ. The CDR3 here is CASSPGAGGPLYEQYF. The CDR3 DNA follows: TGTGCCAGCAGCCCCGGCGCGGGAGGGCCTTTATACGAGCAGTACTTC.